Each of the 9 T cell receptor beta chains below was sequenced from the same sample in a study of Graves' ophthalmopathy and Graves' hyperthyroidism. The authors amplified TCR beta CDR3 regions from RNA transcripts. Second-round multiplex PCR came after a first-round RT-PCR that employed HTBI primers. One entry per CDR3 protein results from TCRdb running MiXCR on the multiplex PCR reads. The table lists 200,000 to 300,000 distinct CDR3 sequences, less than 55% of them singletons. What was sequenced was peripheral blood. Receptors were obtained from an adult man with Graves' ophthalmopathy.

The J gene is TRBJ1-5, the V gene TRBV2; D may be TRBD1 (5 bases). There are 14 residues in the CDR3. The germline gives CDR1 SNHLY, CDR2 FYNNEI. V lost 5 bases, J lost 4 bases, and 12 bases lay in between. The CDR3 DNA sequence: TGTGCCAGCAGTTGGGACGGAAGGAATCAGCCCCAGCATTTT. Protein product: CASSWDGRNQPQHF.

The CDR3 spells CSARGYTGISSYEQYF. The CDR3, as DNA: TGCAGTGCTAGAGGATACACAGGGATAAGCTCCTACGAGCAGTACTTC. The chain combines TRBV20-1 with TRBJ2-7; possibly TRBD1 for D (6 bases). CDR1 and CDR2 (germline): DFQATT, SNEGSKA (reference sequence). Deletions cut 1 base from V and 0 bases from J, with 16 bases between. The CDR3 totals 16 residues.

The chain has TRBV3-1 and TRBJ2-7; TRBD1 is a possible D gene (5 bases). Per the germline V gene, CDR1 is LGHDT and CDR2 is YNNKEL (reference sequence). The CDR3 length is 14 residues. With 4 bases removed from V and 5 bases from J, the gap between germline ends came to 15 bases. The CDR3 region is CASSLGIWGDEQYF. As DNA, the CDR3 is TGTGCCAGCAGCCTCGGAATCTGGGGCGACGAGCAGTACTTC.

This clonotype was observed once. The chain combines TRBV20-1 with TRBJ1-3, with D uncertain. Trimming cost V 3 bases and J 4 bases, with 10 bases left between them. The CDR3 extends over 13 amino acids. Germline CDR1 reads DFQATT; CDR2 reads SNEGSKA (reference sequence). CDR3 sequence reads: CSARNINGNTIYF. The CDR3 nucleotides are TGCAGTGCTAGGAACATAAACGGAAACACCATATATTTT.

This chain links TRBV25-1 with TRBJ2-5; D unclear. The V end was cut by 4 bases, the J end by 2 bases, with 11 bases between. This CDR3 contains 14 residues. Germline CDR1 and CDR2: MGHDK and SYGVNS. CDR3 sequence reads: CASSVSKGQETQYF. In DNA form, the CDR3 reads TGTGCCAGCAGTGTATCAAAGGGTCAAGAGACCCAGTACTTC.

This clonotype was seen only a few times. V usage is TRBV10-2 and J usage is TRBJ2-7; 8 bases line up with TRBD1. With V trimmed by 4 bases and J by 1 base, 3 bases remained unmatched. CDR3 length: 14 residues. Germline V gene lookup returns CDR1 WSHSY and CDR2 SAAADI. The CDR3 DNA reads as TGCGCCAGCAGTGCCGGGACAGGATCCTACGAGCAGTACTTC. Protein product: CASSAGTGSYEQYF.

This clonotype was recorded at least ten times. The V call is TRBV29-1, the J call TRBJ1-1, with a tentative D call TRBD1 (5 bases). The CDR3 contains 13 residues. Germline assignment: CDR1 SQVTM and CDR2 ANQGSEA. V was trimmed by 7 bases and J by 1 base, leaving 13 bases between them. CDR3 coding DNA: TGCAGCGCCCCGGGACGGGCGAACACTGAAGCTTTCTTT. This sequence encodes CSAPGRANTEAFF.

The rearrangement joins TRBV24-1 to TRBJ1-1; 8 positions agree with TRBD1. This CDR3 contains 13 residues. Germline CDR1 and CDR2: KGHDR and SFDVKD. Germline trimming cut 6 bases from V and 6 bases from J; bases unmatched to any gene: 5. CDR3: CATSRQGRAEAFF. CDR3 DNA: TGTGCCACCAGTAGACAGGGGAGGGCTGAAGCTTTCTTT.

This sequence joins TRBV9 and TRBJ1-6; D remains unclear. V was cut by 5 bases and J by 14 bases, with 20 bases left in between. CDR3 length: 14 amino acids. The germline V gene encodes CDR1 SGDLS and CDR2 YYNGEE. The CDR3 sequence is CASSETGRTYTLHF. In DNA, the CDR3 is TGTGCCAGCAGTGAAACCGGACGGACTTACACCCTCCACTTT.